The rows below give T cell receptor beta chains drawn from one sample of a study of shared clonotypes between healthy human individuals. Only in-frame clones appear in the TCRdb table, and some are missing; sequencing was by immunoSEQ multiplex PCR. The sample comprises 150,000 to 200,000 clones, approximately 70% of which are singletons, and 10% rests with the top ten. Source material: memory CD4+ T cells sorted from blood. The receptor set was obtained from a man in his thirties or forties in good health. Both conserved end residues are trimmed from each CDR3.

V gene,J gene,CDR3 protein
TRBV28,TRBJ1-2,ASRLQDELRYGYT
TRBV7-9,TRBJ2-5,ASSLARDNEGTQY
TRBV5-4,TRBJ2-7,ASSLTGGRYEQY
TRBV6-5,TRBJ2-5,ASSYSSAGSGETQY
TRBV5-1,TRBJ1-2,ASSLDGRTGGYGYT
TRBV10-2,TRBJ2-2,ASSPTSGNTGELF
TRBV10-1,TRBJ2-3,ASSGGGQGIRY
TRBV30,TRBJ2-7,AWDRDSYEQY
TRBV5-1,TRBJ2-3,ASSLERAGGIDTQY
TRBV28,TRBJ1-5,ASRIKGANQPQH
TRBV27,TRBJ1-4,ASTRLGIEKLF
TRBV14,TRBJ2-4,ASSKKPRSTGSDDIQY
TRBV18,TRBJ1-4,ASSRRTPATNEKLF
TRBV6-4,TRBJ1-1,ASSDTSRGTEAF
TRBV13,TRBJ1-1,ASSLNRGLAF
TRBV6-5,TRBJ1-4,ASSFSGYEKLF
TRBV28,TRBJ2-3,ASRPWGSTDTQY
TRBV11-2,TRBJ2-7,ASSLDSAAYEQY
TRBV14,TRBJ2-1,ASSQDFFERGYNEQF
TRBV30,TRBJ2-2,AWKSKRESTGELF
TRBV5-1,TRBJ2-1,ASSLEGQSSYNEQF
TRBV10-1,TRBJ2-1,ASIKQREGLRYNEQF
TRBV18,TRBJ2-2,ASSPATNTGELF
TRBV6-5,TRBJ1-2,ASSSPDRGARGYT
TRBV6-4,TRBJ2-1,ASSALATNEQF
TRBV14,TRBJ2-1,ASSRLAGGFNEQF
TRBV7-9,TRBJ1-1,ASSEMEWGTEAF
TRBV7-8,TRBJ1-4,ASSLQGTSNEKLF
TRBV30,TRBJ1-2,AWTGDLVGYT
TRBV7-2,TRBJ2-5,ASSLVGTGGWETQY
TRBV27,TRBJ2-1,ASSSYSGAYNEQF
TRBV4-3,TRBJ2-5,ASSQDLGQETQY
TRBV20-1,TRBJ1-1,SATGTGPVF
TRBV7-2,TRBJ2-5,ASSLGALRETQY
TRBV25-1,TRBJ1-5,ASSDVGQGSGNQPQH
TRBV6-1,TRBJ1-1,ASRDLTGTNTEAF
TRBV15,TRBJ2-1,ATSRSGRYNEQF
TRBV14,TRBJ2-2,ASSQVRDTGELF
TRBV2,TRBJ2-1,ATSESYSGGRQF
TRBV9,TRBJ2-6,ASSVGAGAGANVLT
TRBV6-5,TRBJ1-5,ASSYSSSLNQPQH
TRBV5-5,TRBJ2-1,ASSRGLAGVGNEQF
TRBV11-2,TRBJ1-1,ASSLDMTAYEAF